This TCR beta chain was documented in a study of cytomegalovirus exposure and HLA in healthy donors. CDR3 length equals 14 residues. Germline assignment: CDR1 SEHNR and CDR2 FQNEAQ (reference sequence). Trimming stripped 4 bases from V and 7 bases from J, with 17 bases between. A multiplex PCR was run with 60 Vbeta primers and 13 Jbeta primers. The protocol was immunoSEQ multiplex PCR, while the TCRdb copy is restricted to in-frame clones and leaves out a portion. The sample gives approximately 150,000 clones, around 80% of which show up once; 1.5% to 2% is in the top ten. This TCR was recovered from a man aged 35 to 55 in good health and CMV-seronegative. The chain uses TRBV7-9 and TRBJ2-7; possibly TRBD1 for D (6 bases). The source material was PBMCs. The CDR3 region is CASSSRDKTGEQYF. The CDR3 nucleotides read TGTGCCAGCAGCTCACGGGACAAAACGGGGGAGCAGTACTTC.